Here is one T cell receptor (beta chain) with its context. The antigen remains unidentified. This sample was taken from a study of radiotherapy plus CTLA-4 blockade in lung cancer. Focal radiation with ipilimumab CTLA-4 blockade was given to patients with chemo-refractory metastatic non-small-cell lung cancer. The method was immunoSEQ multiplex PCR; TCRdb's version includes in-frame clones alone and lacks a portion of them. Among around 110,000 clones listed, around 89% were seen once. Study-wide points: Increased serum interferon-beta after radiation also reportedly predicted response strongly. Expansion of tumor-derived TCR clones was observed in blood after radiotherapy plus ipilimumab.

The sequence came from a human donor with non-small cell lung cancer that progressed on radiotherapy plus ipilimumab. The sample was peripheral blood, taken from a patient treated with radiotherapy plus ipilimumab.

In DNA, the CDR3 is TGTGCCAGTAGTAATTCGAACACCGGGGAGCTGTTTTTT. Its translation is CASSNSNTGELFF. This chain uses TRBV19 with TRBJ2-2; D call uncertain. The germline gives CDR1 LNHDA, CDR2 SQIVND (reference sequence). V lost 4 bases and J lost 0, with 3 bases in between. This CDR3 comprises 13 residues.